What follows are 3 T cell receptor beta chains derived from one specimen sequenced in a study of shared clonotypes between healthy human individuals. Libraries were prepared by immunoSEQ multiplex PCR; TCRdb keeps only in-frame clonotypes and omits some of them. There are 1,500,000 or so clones in the sample; 98% occur only once, and around 0.38% lies in the top ten. Sequences were obtained from naive CD4+ T cells sorted from blood. Noted subset: CD45RA+ positively selected. The receptors shown here come from a man younger than 45 in good health.

To note about this clone: At the DNA level, this CDR3 is encoded by other sequences in the same sample as well. V and J are TRBV5-1 and TRBJ2-2, with TRBD1 as a possible D gene (5 bases). This CDR3 has 15 amino acids. V was clipped by 0 bases and J by 0 bases, with 6 bases between them. Germline V gene data show CDR1 as SGHRS and CDR2 as YFSETQ. CDR3 sequence reads: CASSLARANTGELFF. Written as DNA, the CDR3 is TGCGCCAGCAGCTTGGCCAGGGCGAACACCGGGGAGCTGTTTTTT.

On this clone: Other DNA sequences within the sample encode an identical CDR3. This sequence joins TRBV18 and TRBJ2-5; 7 bases map to TRBD2. The V gene's germline CDR1 is KGHSH and CDR2 LQKENI. The J segment lost 1 base and the V segment lost 3 bases, leaving 2 bases of the junction unmatched. The CDR3 runs to 14 residues. CDR3 protein: CASSPTSVQETQYF. CDR3 nucleotides: TGTGCCAGCTCACCTACTAGCGTCCAAGAGACCCAGTACTTC.

The V gene is TRBV5-4, the J gene TRBJ2-2; 10 bases are a match to TRBD2. The CDR3 loop spans 16 amino acids. Germline V gene sequence: CDR1 SGHNT, CDR2 YYREEE (reference sequence). V lost 1 base to trimming and J lost 4 bases; unmatched junction nucleotides: 4. In DNA, the CDR3 is TGTGCCAGCAGCTTGTTGTTAGCGGGAGGCACCGGGGAGCTGTTTTTT. Amino acids: CASSLLLAGGTGELFF.